This T cell receptor (beta chain) was found in a study of CD8 T cells in ankylosing spondylitis. Regarding the study as a whole: A CD8+ phenotype characterized the disease-linked clones, which were relatively rare in peripheral blood. As reported, disease-linked clones showed significant enrichment in matched ankylosing spondylitis synovial fluid.

This CDR3 comprises 14 residues. The ends were cut back, 2 bases at V and 0 bases at J, with 8 bases in the middle. The germline V gene encodes CDR1 MDHEN and CDR2 SYDVKM. This clonotype occurred a few times. Its antigen is undetermined. Quantitative barcoded 5'-RACE was used to prepare TCR beta libraries. TCRdb reprocessed the 5' RACE reads with MiXCR, giving one entry per CDR3 protein. The sample comprises 250,000 or so distinct CDR3 sequences, under 20% of which are singletons, and over 25% rests with the top ten. The origin of this receptor is a male donor with ankylosing spondylitis or in good health (not recorded which). The sample comprised blood, either unsorted or a sorted T cell fraction (not recorded which). V gene TRBV28 combines with J gene TRBJ2-7; possible D gene TRBD1, 6 bases. The DNA of the CDR3 is TGTGCCAGCAGTTTAGGGGACATCTCCTACGAGCAGTACTTC. Translated, it gives CASSLGDISYEQYF.